The 17 T cell receptor beta chains given below trace back to one sample, sequenced in a study of control samples from healthy donors and cancer patients. The repertoire was sequenced with immunoSEQ multiplex PCR; TCRdb's copy has only in-frame clones and lacks some. The sample lists about 100,000 clones, over 75% occurring once. Sequencing was carried out using blood. Receptors were obtained from a woman aged 50 to 60 in good health.

The chain is built from TRBV5-8 and TRBJ1-1; 7 bases map to TRBD1. The CDR3 runs 15 residues. Germline lookup yields CDR1 SGHTS and CDR2 YDEGEE. After removal of 0 bases from V and 5 bases from J, the junction contained 7 bases not matched to a gene. CDR3 sequence: CASSLEGGGSTEAFF. The DNA of the CDR3 is TGTGCCAGCAGCTTGGAAGGGGGCGGTAGTACTGAAGCTTTCTTT.

This chain uses TRBV5-1 with TRBJ2-7; D possibly corresponds to TRBD1 (5 bases). V was clipped by 1 base and J by 3 bases, with 8 bases between them. Germline V gene lookup returns CDR1 SGHRS and CDR2 YFSETQ. CDR3 length: 13 residues. CDR3 bases: TGCGCCAGCAGCTTGCCAGGGCGCTACGAGCAGTACTTC. As protein: CASSLPGRYEQYF. The entire variable domain, with the rest obtained from reference TRBV5-1 and TRBJ2-7, is as follows: KAGVTQTPRYLIKTRGQQVTLSCSPISGHRSVSWYQQTPGQGLQFLFEYFSETQRNKGNFPGRFSGRQFSNSRSEMNVSTLELGDSALYLCASSLPGRYEQYFGPGTRLTVT.

The chain joins TRBV5-4 to TRBJ1-5; TRBD1 matches 7 bases. The CDR3 has 15 residues. The junction had 5 bases not matched to a gene; V was cut back by 3 bases and J by 2 bases. CDR1 is SGHNT, CDR2 YYREEE, per germline (reference sequence). DNA for the CDR3: TGTGCCAGCAGCTACACAGGGGTAGGCAATCAGCCCCAGCATTTT. This encodes CASSYTGVGNQPQHF.

The genes are TRBV27 and TRBJ2-1; tentative D call: TRBD2 (6 bases). Germline V CDR1 and CDR2: MNHEY, SMNVEV (reference sequence). This CDR3 has 14 residues. The ends were cut back, 3 bases at V and 5 bases at J, with 11 bases in the middle. CDR3 amino acids: CASSFGGNDNEQFF. As DNA, the CDR3 is TGTGCCAGCAGTTTTGGGGGGAACGACAATGAGCAGTTCTTC.

The V and J genes are TRBV28 and TRBJ2-7; tentatively, D is TRBD1 or TRBD2 (6 bases each). Germline V gives CDR1 MDHEN, CDR2 SYDVKM. Trimming took off 8 bases at V and 7 bases at J, with 18 bases between the two ends. CDR3 length equals 13 residues. Here the CDR3 DNA reads TGTGCCAGCCTCAAACAGGGTCGGGGGGAGCAGTACGTC. Translating it yields CASLKQGRGEQYV.

As concerns this clone: Other DNA sequences of this sample code for an identical CDR3. This chain links TRBV4-3 with TRBJ2-6; D gene unclear. Per the germline V gene, CDR1 is LGHNA and CDR2 is YSLEER. This CDR3 has 18 amino acids. The ends were cut back, 4 bases at V and 0 bases at J, with 16 bases in the middle. The CDR3 sequence is CASSRQYGQASGANVLTF. The CDR3 DNA follows: TGCGCCAGCAGCCGCCAATATGGGCAGGCCTCTGGGGCCAACGTCCTGACTTTC.

The chain is built from TRBV5-5 and TRBJ2-1; D is ambiguous. CDR3 size: 14 residues. Germline V gene lookup returns CDR1 SGHKS and CDR2 YYEKEE (reference sequence). V was cut by 1 base and J by 8 bases, with 13 bases left in between. The CDR3 sequence: CASSLWSERDEQFF. CDR3 coding DNA: TGTGCCAGCAGCTTGTGGTCGGAACGGGATGAGCAGTTCTTC.

The chain has TRBV14 and TRBJ1-1; no definite D call. Trimming removed 3 bases from V and 7 bases from J, with 18 bases in between. Germline V gene sequence: CDR1 SGHDN, CDR2 FVKESK. The CDR3 totals 15 residues. The CDR3 here is CASSQGRGGSNEAFF. The CDR3 DNA follows: TGTGCCAGCAGCCAGGGAAGAGGAGGGTCAAATGAAGCTTTCTTT.

The chain employs TRBV5-4 and TRBJ2-7; no reliable D call. The CDR3 length is 15 residues. Germline V lookup: CDR1 SGHNT, CDR2 YYREEE (reference sequence). Trimming cost V 0 bases and J 1 base, with 11 bases left between them. The CDR3 coding sequence is TGTGCCAGCAGCTTGGAGCCCACCAGGTCCTACGAGCAGTACTTC. It yields the protein CASSLEPTRSYEQYF.

This clone was seen only once. V gene TRBV9 combines with J gene TRBJ2-7; D is perhaps TRBD1 or TRBD2 (5 bases each). Looked up from germline, CDR1 is SGDLS and CDR2 is YYNGEE. The ends were cut back, 6 bases at V and 4 bases at J, with 23 bases in the middle. The CDR3 covers 16 residues. The CDR3 is CASKNRSRGSHYEQYV. In DNA form, the CDR3 reads TGTGCCAGCAAAAATCGGTCGAGGGGCAGTCATTACGAGCAGTACGTC.

For the CDR3, the DNA is TGTGCCAGCAGCCCCCTCTCCGTGAACACTGAAGCTTTCTTT. It yields the protein CASSPLSVNTEAFF. The chain joins TRBV5-6 to TRBJ1-1, with D unresolved. From germline, CDR1 is SGHDT and CDR2 YYEEEE. The CDR3 spans 14 residues. V lost 4 bases and J lost 0, with 10 bases in between.

The J gene is TRBJ2-7, the V gene TRBV6-5; D not resolved. The germline V gene encodes CDR1 MNHEY and CDR2 SVGAGI. V dropped 6 bases and J dropped 2 bases, with 14 bases sitting between them. CDR3 length: 14 amino acids. CDR3: CASSPDLVTYEQYF. In nucleotides, the CDR3 is TGTGCCAGCAGCCCGGACCTAGTCACCTACGAGCAGTACTTC.

This clone was detected only once. The genes are TRBV12-3 or TRBV12-4 and TRBJ1-2; a possible D gene is TRBD1 (5 bases). The V gene lost 7 bases and the J gene lost 5 bases, with 14 bases spanning the gap. The CDR3 is 13 amino acids. The CDR3 bases are TGTGCCAGCACCTTGGACCGGGGGTATGGCTACACCTTC. Residues: CASTLDRGYGYTF.

The chain carries TRBV7-2 and TRBJ2-2; TRBD1 matches at 7 bases. V lost 7 bases and J lost 7; bases outside the gene matches: 3. CDR1 is SGHTA and CDR2 is FQGNSA in the germline V gene. The CDR3 has 12 residues. The CDR3: CASTWTGGELFF. The CDR3 nucleotides are TGTGCCAGCACTTGGACAGGCGGGGAGCTGTTTTTT. Drawing the rest from reference TRBV7-2 and TRBJ2-2, the complete variable domain is GAGVSQSPSNKVTEKGKDVELRCDPISGHTALYWYRQSLGQGLEFLIYFQGNSAPDKSGLPSDRFSAERTGGSVSTLTIQRTQQEDSAVYLCASTWTGGELFFGEGSRLTVL.

The J gene is TRBJ2-6, the V gene TRBV2, with D possibly being TRBD1 or TRBD2 (6 bases each). CDR1 and CDR2 (germline): SNHLY, FYNNEI. V dropped 6 bases and J dropped 1 base, with 10 bases sitting between them. This CDR3 spans 15 amino acids. The CDR3 DNA sequence: TGTGCCAGCAGACAGGGAGGATCTGGGGCCAACGTCCTGACTTTC. It translates to CASRQGGSGANVLTF.

The J gene is TRBJ2-7, the V gene TRBV5-4, with a possible D match to TRBD2 (5 bases). Trimming took 4 bases from V and 0 from J, leaving 8 bases between them. Germline CDR1 SGHNT, CDR2 YYREEE (reference sequence). This CDR3 region has 13 residues. The DNA for the CDR3 is TGTGCCAGCAGCGACGGGAACTCCTACGAGCAGTACTTC. This translates into CASSDGNSYEQYF.

V usage is TRBV6-5 and J usage is TRBJ1-2; unclear D gene. Trimming stripped 6 bases from V and 1 base from J, with 9 bases between. The CDR3 loop spans 13 amino acids. CDR1 MNHEY and CDR2 SVGAGI come from the germline V gene. CDR3 sequence reads: CASSKTRNYGYTF. The CDR3 DNA reads TGTGCCAGCAGCAAGACACGTAACTATGGCTACACCTTC.